This entry is about one T cell receptor beta chain. No antigen is known for it. The data are from a study of tumor-infiltrating lymphocytes in localized non-small cell lung cancer. Study-level information: Each patient gave resected tumor and non-adjacent uninvolved lung tissue. Study-wide points: Higher tumor T cell infiltration than in uninvolved lung was supported by TCRbeta sequencing. T-cell fraction did not differ between immunotypes IM1 and IM2. Only some patients had TCR sequencing, depending on available tissue.

The repertoire was sequenced with immunoSEQ multiplex PCR; TCRdb's copy has only in-frame clones and lacks some. The sample lists around 13,000 clones, around 85% occurring once. Germline assignment: CDR1 LNHDA and CDR2 SQIVND (reference sequence). The CDR3 is 16 residues long. V was clipped by 3 bases and J by 1 base; unmatched bases: 5. This TCR derives from a human donor with non-small cell lung cancer. The specimen was uninvolved lung tissue not adjacent to the tumor. This chain links TRBV19 with TRBJ1-4, with TRBD1 identical over 7 bases. CDR3 coding DNA: TGTGCCAGTAGTATCGGACAGGTGGGAACTAATGAAAAACTGTTTTTT. Its protein product is CASSIGQVGTNEKLFF.